This TCR beta chain emerged from a study of OX40 agonist ivuxolimab in advanced cancers. Whole-study context: The patients' treatment was ivuxolimab, an agonistic anti-OX40 (CD134) antibody.

The CDR3 runs 14 residues. V lost 4 bases and J lost 4, with 13 bases in between. Germline V gene sequence: CDR1 MNHNY, CDR2 SVGAGI (reference sequence). This table comes from immunoSEQ multiplex PCR, and its TCRdb copy is limited to in-frame clones, with some not included. The sample lists about 98,000 clones, 85% to 95% occurring once. Whole-study results and caveats: Some of the lowest clonal expansion was seen in partial responders at 0.1-3.0 mg/kg.

Turning to this clone: Antigen: not known.

The V call is TRBV6-6, the J call TRBJ1-1; D perhaps matches TRBD1 (5 bases). The source is an adult with an advanced solid tumor such as melanoma, head and neck, liver or kidney cancer. The sample in question was CD4+ or CD8+ T cells sorted from blood, obtained in a trial of the OX40 agonist ivuxolimab. The CDR3 coding sequence is TGTGCCAGCAGTTTTCTTGGGGCGACCACTGAAGCTTTCTTT. This codes for CASSFLGATTEAFF.